This entry is about one TCR beta chain. The specificity of this receptor is unknown. Base qualities were left out, and no much larger clone turns up one base away. The listed sequencing device is Illumina MiSeq. The original pipeline was this. The Shannon-Wiener index, calculated in VDJtools, was used to measure repertoire diversity. A TCRbeta clonotype counted as expanded if its clonotype frequency was 3 or higher. The public reads were reprocessed in TCRdb via fastp at Q25 and MiXCR, keeping in-frame beta chains. Entries that share a CDR3 protein sequence are merged under the most common genes and DNA. The V and J calls shown here were made by TCRdb, not taken from the authors' results. This sample comprises roughly 190 distinct CDR3 sequences, 41% of them detected only once. The ten largest clonotypes hold under 70% of the sample. This sample is part of a study of precursors of human CD4 cytotoxic T cells (dated by TCRdb to the late 2010s). Background on the whole study: In total, some 15 donors contributed CD4+ memory subsets to the bulk TCR-seq analysis. TCR-seq analysis of roughly 15 donors yielded TCRalpha and TCRbeta chain sequences (table S7). Results the study describes overall, beyond this receptor: Expanded effector clonotypes accounted for a larger share of IL-7Rhigh TEMRA clonotypes than of TEM or TCM clonotypes. More restricted TCR repertoires, with lower diversity and more expanded clonotypes, were shown by IL-7Rhigh and IL-7R- TEMRA subsets than by TCM and TEM subsets. Some bulk TCR-seq comparisons included only about 95% of the 14 donors, suggesting not every subset was available for every donor. The limitation that the direction of differentiation between precursor and effector cells cannot be definitively established by a human observational design was noted by the authors.

To test a precursor-effector relationship among CD4 cytotoxic T cells, bulk UMI-based TCR sequencing was performed on four sorted CD4+ memory subsets (TCM, TEM, IL-7Rhigh TEMRA, IL-7R- TEMRA). The cells came from peripheral blood mononuclear cells that had been isolated from human blood. The CDR3 sequence holds 18 residues, the cysteine and phenylalanine included. CDR3 DNA is the only sequence kept; it has 54 bases, read in frame from the first base. V has 0 bases trimmed and J has 1 base trimmed; junction bases matching no gene number 6. Taken from the germline V gene, the CDR1 and CDR2 loops are SGHRS and YFSETQ.

This receptor was taken from a human donor in good health. This sequence uses TRBV5-1 and TRBJ2-6, with 8 middle bases fitting TRBD2. Specimen: memory CD4+ T cells from blood (PBMCs). The CDR3 region has the sequence CASSLVASGSSGANVLTF. The DNA reads TGCGCCAGCAGCTTGGTCGCTAGCGGGTCTTCTGGGGCCAACGTCCTGACTTTC.